Following are 14 T cell receptor beta chains from one sample sequenced in a study of blood T cell repertoires in COVID-19. Using immunoSEQ multiplex PCR, the repertoire was profiled, and TCRdb retains in-frame clones only, with some absent. The sample carries 150,000 to 200,000 clones, about four fifths recorded once. The specimen was PBMCs or T cells enriched from blood (not recorded which). The receptor set was obtained from a man aged 50 to 59 who had recovered from COVID-19.

The CDR3 bases are TGTGCCAGCAGTTCCCATGCAGGGAATAATTCACCCCTCCACTTT. Translation: CASSSHAGNNSPLHF. The chain has TRBV28 and TRBJ1-6, with TRBD1 as a possible D gene (5 bases). V lost 4 bases to trimming and J lost 5 bases, with 12 bases between them. Germline V gene sequence: CDR1 MDHEN, CDR2 SYDVKM. This CDR3 spans 15 amino acids. Full variable domain (remainder filled in from reference TRBV28 and TRBJ1-6): DVKVTQSSRYLVKRTGEKVFLECVQDMDHENMFWYRQDPGLGLRLIYFSYDVKMKEKGDIPEGYSVSREKKERFSLILESASTNQTSMYLCASSSHAGNNSPLHFGNGTRLTVT.

The chain combines TRBV14 with TRBJ1-2; TRBD1 aligns across 10 bases. Per germline, CDR1 SGHDN and CDR2 FVKESK. The CDR3 runs to 16 residues. Losses at the gene ends were 4 bases for V and 7 bases for J; bases not matched to a gene: 12. The CDR3 region is CASSPVDRGSLFGYTF. The CDR3 DNA is TGTGCCAGCAGCCCCGTGGACAGGGGGTCGCTTTTTGGCTACACCTTC. The variable domain in full, with the rest retrieved from reference TRBV14 and TRBJ1-2, is EAGVTQFPSHSVIEKGQTVTLRCDPISGHDNLYWYRRVMGKEIKFLLHFVKESKQDESGMPNNRFLAERTGGTYSTLKVQPAELEDSGVYFCASSPVDRGSLFGYTFGSGTRLTVV.

The genes are TRBV3-1 (or the pseudogene TRBV3-2) and TRBJ1-4; maybe TRBD1 (6 bases). CDR3 length equals 14 residues. V gave up 1 base and J gave up 6 bases, with 9 bases separating them. The germline gives CDR1 LGHDT, CDR2 YNNKEL (reference sequence). CDR3 sequence reads: CASSQVGQHEKLFF. CDR3 bases: TGTGCCAGCAGCCAAGTTGGACAGCATGAAAAACTGTTTTTT.

CDR3 sequence (DNA): TGTGCCAGCAGTTCCCCACGCGGGAGCTCCTACAATGAGCAGTTCTTC. Its translation: CASSSPRGSSYNEQFF. The rearrangement links TRBV27 to TRBJ2-1, with 7 bases matching TRBD2. CDR1 and CDR2 (germline): MNHEY, SMNVEV (reference sequence). The ends lost 4 bases at V and 0 bases at J; junction bases unmatched: 6. The CDR3 contains 16 residues.

The rearrangement joins TRBV3-1 (or the pseudogene TRBV3-2) to TRBJ2-7; D unresolved. The V end was cut by 3 bases, the J end by 4 bases, with 7 bases between. CDR1 and CDR2 (germline): LGHDT, YNNKEL (reference sequence). The CDR3 is 12 residues long. The DNA for the CDR3 is TGTGCCAGCAGCCACTACTCGTACGAGCAGTACTTC. This gives the protein CASSHYSYEQYF.

The J gene is TRBJ2-7, the V gene TRBV28; maybe TRBD1 (6 bases). In germline, CDR1 is MDHEN, CDR2 SYDVKM. This CDR3 spans 15 amino acids. V lost 5 bases, J lost 5 bases, and 19 bases lay in between. The DNA for the CDR3 is TGTGCCAGCAGTCCGCAGGGGCTTGGGGGTAACGAGCAGTACTTC. It encodes CASSPQGLGGNEQYF.

This clone was found a few times. The chain uses TRBV2 and TRBJ1-1; D is undetermined. The germline V gene has CDR1 SNHLY and CDR2 FYNNEI. The CDR3 runs 13 residues. V was shortened by 6 bases and J by 3 bases, with 11 bases between the two germline ends. The CDR3 nucleotides read TGTGCCAGCAGCTTCTTGCGGGACACTGAAGCTTTCTTT. Its translation is CASSFLRDTEAFF.

The rearrangement joins TRBV27 to TRBJ2-7, with a tentative D call TRBD1 (6 bases). The V gene lost 2 bases and the J gene lost 4 bases, with 9 bases spanning the gap. This CDR3 comprises 13 residues. The V gene's germline CDR1 is MNHEY and CDR2 SMNVEV (reference sequence). CDR3 nucleotides: TGTGCCAGCAGTTTAGGACAGAAATACGAGCAGTACTTC. Residues: CASSLGQKYEQYF.

The V gene is TRBV4-1, the J gene TRBJ1-2; D might be TRBD1 (6 bases). The CDR3 sequence is 18 residues long. With 0 bases removed from V and 4 bases from J, the gap between germline ends came to 21 bases. Germline V gene sequence: CDR1 MGHRA, CDR2 YSYEKL. Written as DNA, the CDR3 is TGCGCCAGCAGCCAAGAAGCGGCTGGGGGGGCCTTAGCCTATGGCTACACCTTC. This encodes CASSQEAAGGALAYGYTF.

The CDR3 spells CASSIRTGRNTGELFF. CDR3 coding DNA: TGTGCCAGTAGTATACGGACGGGAAGGAACACCGGGGAGCTGTTTTTT. V and J are TRBV19 and TRBJ2-2; D may be TRBD2 (5 bases). Per the germline V gene, CDR1 is LNHDA and CDR2 is SQIVND (reference sequence). The CDR3 runs to 16 residues. Between the trimmed V and J ends, which lost 2 bases and 1 base, there was a span of 11 bases.

The rearrangement links TRBV28 to TRBJ1-1; a possible D gene is TRBD1 (6 bases). V lost 5 bases, J lost 5 bases, and 12 bases lay in between. The CDR3 totals 13 residues. Germline V lookup: CDR1 MDHEN, CDR2 SYDVKM. CDR3 sequence (DNA): TGTGCCAGCAGTCCCAACAGGGCGACTGAAGCTTTCTTT. This encodes CASSPNRATEAFF. The complete variable domain, with remaining parts taken from reference TRBV28 and TRBJ1-1, reads DVKVTQSSRYLVKRTGEKVFLECVQDMDHENMFWYRQDPGLGLRLIYFSYDVKMKEKGDIPEGYSVSREKKERFSLILESASTNQTSMYLCASSPNRATEAFFGQGTRLTVV.

CDR3 residues: CASSLSGGAGDTQYF. CDR3 in DNA: TGTGCCAGCAGCTTAAGCGGGGGGGCGGGAGATACGCAGTATTTT. V is TRBV7-2 and J is TRBJ2-3, with TRBD2 matching 10 bases. CDR3 length equals 15 residues. V was pared by 2 bases and J by 5 bases, with 4 bases of the junction left unmatched. Per the germline V gene, CDR1 is SGHTA and CDR2 is FQGNSA.

The chain links TRBV6-4 to TRBJ2-5; tentative D call: TRBD1 (6 bases). Trimming shortened V by 7 bases and J by 5 bases, and 14 bases separated the two germline ends. The germline V gene has CDR1 MRHNA and CDR2 SNTAGT. The CDR3 is 13 amino acids. In nucleotides, the CDR3 is TGTGCCAGCAAGGACAGCTCCCTGGAGACCCAGTACTTC. Amino acid sequence: CASKDSSLETQYF.

This rearrangement joins TRBV3-1 (or the pseudogene TRBV3-2) to TRBJ2-7; 11 positions match TRBD1. Germline-derived CDR1 and CDR2 are LGHDT and YNNKEL (reference sequence). Trimming took 6 bases from V and 6 from J; bases not matched to a gene: 10. This CDR3 region has 15 residues. For the CDR3, the DNA is TGTGCCAGCAGGCAGACCGGGACAGGGGGAGGCGAGCAGTACTTC. Translated: CASRQTGTGGGEQYF.